Listed below are T cell receptor beta chains from one sample, sequenced in a study of cytomegalovirus exposure and HLA in healthy donors. Libraries were prepared by immunoSEQ multiplex PCR; TCRdb keeps only in-frame clonotypes and omits some of them. The sample includes roughly 56,000 clones, 91% of them seen just once. Sequencing was done on a sample of PBMCs. These receptors all come from a woman aged 30 to 39 in good health and CMV-seronegative. Both conserved end residues are part of each CDR3. Fields, in order: V gene, D gene, clone size, J gene, CDR3 DNA, CDR3 protein. D genes are given only for firm matches. Clone size is not always given. Where it is, it says once, few, many or a class for expanded clones.

V gene: TRBV2
D gene: TRBD1
clone size: NA
J gene: TRBJ1-5
CDR3 DNA: TGTGCCAGCAGGGGACAGCCGGATAGCAATCAGCCCCAGCATTTT
CDR3 protein: CASRGQPDSNQPQHF

V gene: TRBV28
D gene: TRBD1
clone size: NA
J gene: TRBJ2-7
CDR3 DNA: TGTGCCAGCAGTTTCCCCAGACAGGGGGGAGGCGAGCAGTACTTC
CDR3 protein: CASSFPRQGGGEQYF

V gene: TRBV5-6
D gene: NA
clone size: NA
J gene: TRBJ1-5
CDR3 DNA: TGTGCCAGCAGCCTCAGGTATCAGCCCCAGCATTTT
CDR3 protein: CASSLRYQPQHF

V gene: TRBV25-1
D gene: NA
clone size: NA
J gene: TRBJ1-2
CDR3 DNA: TGTGCCAGCAGTGTGGAGTGGAACTATGGCTACACCTTC
CDR3 protein: CASSVEWNYGYTF

V gene: TRBV5-4
D gene: TRBD1
clone size: NA
J gene: TRBJ1-6
CDR3 DNA: TGTGCCAGCAGCTTGGGGGACAGGGGGAATTCACCCCTCCACTTT
CDR3 protein: CASSLGDRGNSPLHF

V gene: TRBV2
D gene: NA
clone size: NA
J gene: TRBJ2-1
CDR3 DNA: TGTGCCAGCAGTGAATATGGCAGGCGCTCCTACAATGAGCAGTTCTTC
CDR3 protein: CASSEYGRRSYNEQFF

V gene: TRBV19
D gene: TRBD1
clone size: once
J gene: TRBJ1-5
CDR3 DNA: TGTGCCAGTAGTACACCCGGGACAGGGGTTCGTCAGCCCCAGCATTTT
CDR3 protein: CASSTPGTGVRQPQHF

V gene: TRBV19
D gene: NA
clone size: NA
J gene: TRBJ1-5
CDR3 DNA: TGTGCCAGTAGTATATGGGACATGGGGGCCTCCAATCAGCCCCAGCATTTT
CDR3 protein: CASSIWDMGASNQPQHF

V gene: TRBV7-9
D gene: TRBD2
clone size: NA
J gene: TRBJ2-1
CDR3 DNA: TGTGCCAGCAGCTCCCCCACCCTCGCGCTAGCGGGAGCCAATGAGCAGTTCTTC
CDR3 protein: CASSSPTLALAGANEQFF

V gene: TRBV25-1
D gene: NA
clone size: NA
J gene: TRBJ1-2
CDR3 DNA: TGTGCCAGCAGTGCGACAGGAGATTATGGCTACACCTTC
CDR3 protein: CASSATGDYGYTF

V gene: TRBV7-2
D gene: NA
clone size: NA
J gene: TRBJ2-1
CDR3 DNA: TGTGCCAGCAGCGTAGGTCCACAGGGTTACAATGAGCAGTTCTTC
CDR3 protein: CASSVGPQGYNEQFF

V gene: TRBV9
D gene: TRBD2
clone size: NA
J gene: TRBJ2-1
CDR3 DNA: TGTGCCAGCAGCGTAGATACTAGCGGGGGGTTTTACAATGAGCAGTTCTTC
CDR3 protein: CASSVDTSGGFYNEQFF

V gene: TRBV7-8
D gene: TRBD1
clone size: once
J gene: TRBJ2-7
CDR3 DNA: TGTGCCAGCAGCTTAGGGGACAGGGACTACGAGCAGTACTTC
CDR3 protein: CASSLGDRDYEQYF

V gene: TRBV30
D gene: NA
clone size: NA
J gene: TRBJ1-1
CDR3 DNA: TGTGCCTGCAAGACTCAAGGGGGACGCATGAACACTGAAGCTTTCTTT
CDR3 protein: CACKTQGGRMNTEAFF

V gene: TRBV5-6
D gene: TRBD2
clone size: NA
J gene: TRBJ2-3
CDR3 DNA: TGTGCCAGCAGCCCCGGGACTAGCGGGTTCACAGATACGCAGTATTTT
CDR3 protein: CASSPGTSGFTDTQYF

V gene: TRBV4-2
D gene: TRBD1
clone size: NA
J gene: TRBJ1-2
CDR3 DNA: TGTGCCAGCAGCCAAGCCCGGGACAGGGGATCTGGCTACACCTTC
CDR3 protein: CASSQARDRGSGYTF

V gene: TRBV7-8
D gene: NA
clone size: NA
J gene: TRBJ1-1
CDR3 DNA: TGTGCCAGCAGCTTAGGGGCGACAGCGGGACACGGAGCTTTCTTT
CDR3 protein: CASSLGATAGHGAFF

V gene: TRBV7-9
D gene: NA
clone size: NA
J gene: TRBJ2-3
CDR3 DNA: TGTGCCAGCAGCTTAGCAGCGTCGGATACGCAGTATTTT
CDR3 protein: CASSLAASDTQYF

V gene: TRBV27
D gene: NA
clone size: once
J gene: TRBJ2-2
CDR3 DNA: TGTGCCAGCAGTTTCCGCGGTAACGGGGAGCTGTTTTTT
CDR3 protein: CASSFRGNGELFF

V gene: TRBV27
D gene: NA
clone size: NA
J gene: TRBJ2-7
CDR3 DNA: TGTGCCAGCAGTTTCGATCGGGGGTACGAGCAGTACTTC
CDR3 protein: CASSFDRGYEQYF

V gene: TRBV19
D gene: NA
clone size: NA
J gene: TRBJ2-7
CDR3 DNA: TGTGCCAGTGGTTCCGGGGGGCTGACCTACGAGCAGTACTTC
CDR3 protein: CASGSGGLTYEQYF

V gene: TRBV11-3
D gene: NA
clone size: NA
J gene: TRBJ2-1
CDR3 DNA: TGTGCCAGCAGCTCGAGGTCAGACTCCCACAATGAGCAGTTCTTC
CDR3 protein: CASSSRSDSHNEQFF

V gene: TRBV16
D gene: TRBD1
clone size: NA
J gene: TRBJ1-2
CDR3 DNA: TGTGCCAGCAGCCAGGGACAGCTCGACTACACCTTC
CDR3 protein: CASSQGQLDYTF

V gene: TRBV21-1
D gene: NA
clone size: NA
J gene: TRBJ2-2
CDR3 DNA: TGTGCCAGCAGCAAAGCGCAAGGCAGGGCAGCCGGGGAGCTGTTTTTT
CDR3 protein: CASSKAQGRAAGELFF

V gene: TRBV6-6
D gene: TRBD2
clone size: NA
J gene: TRBJ2-7
CDR3 DNA: TGTGCCAGCAGTTACTCCTGGCTAGCGGGAGACGAGCAGTACTTC
CDR3 protein: CASSYSWLAGDEQYF

V gene: TRBV30
D gene: TRBD1
clone size: NA
J gene: TRBJ2-7
CDR3 DNA: TGTGCCTGGAGTGTACGACAGGGTGGCTACGAGCAGTACTTC
CDR3 protein: CAWSVRQGGYEQYF

V gene: TRBV4-1
D gene: NA
clone size: NA
J gene: TRBJ2-1
CDR3 DNA: TGCGCCAGCAGCCAAGTCAACAATGAGCAGTTCTTC
CDR3 protein: CASSQVNNEQFF

V gene: TRBV27
D gene: NA
clone size: NA
J gene: TRBJ1-1
CDR3 DNA: TGTGCCAGCTCGAGCGTGCAGGGGAACACTGAAGCTTTCTTT
CDR3 protein: CASSSVQGNTEAFF

V gene: TRBV7-9
D gene: NA
clone size: NA
J gene: TRBJ2-7
CDR3 DNA: TGTGCCAGCAGCTGGGCAGGGGTCTCCTACGAGCAGTACTTC
CDR3 protein: CASSWAGVSYEQYF

V gene: TRBV7-9
D gene: TRBD1
clone size: NA
J gene: TRBJ2-5
CDR3 DNA: TGTGCCAGCAGACCAGGGACAGGCGAGACCCAGTACTTC
CDR3 protein: CASRPGTGETQYF

V gene: TRBV19
D gene: NA
clone size: NA
J gene: TRBJ2-1
CDR3 DNA: TGTGCCAGTAGTATAGATGATGTCCCGGGATTAGGCAATGAGCAGTTCTTC
CDR3 protein: CASSIDDVPGLGNEQFF

V gene: TRBV11-3
D gene: NA
clone size: NA
J gene: TRBJ2-5
CDR3 DNA: TGTGCCAGCAGCTCCACAGGGAAGGAGACCCAGTACTTC
CDR3 protein: CASSSTGKETQYF

V gene: TRBV27
D gene: NA
clone size: once
J gene: TRBJ2-7
CDR3 DNA: TGTGCCAGCAGTTTATCCGGACAGATCTCCTACGAGCAGTACTTC
CDR3 protein: CASSLSGQISYEQYF

V gene: TRBV19
D gene: NA
clone size: NA
J gene: TRBJ2-5
CDR3 DNA: TGTGCCAGTAGTTTCAACCGAGGGACACGACAAGAGACCCAGTACTTC
CDR3 protein: CASSFNRGTRQETQYF

V gene: TRBV6-4
D gene: NA
clone size: NA
J gene: TRBJ2-2
CDR3 DNA: TGTGCCAGCAGTGTGGTCTACAACACCGGGGAGCTGTTTTTT
CDR3 protein: CASSVVYNTGELFF

V gene: TRBV28
D gene: NA
clone size: NA
J gene: TRBJ1-1
CDR3 DNA: TGTGCCAGCAGTTTGGGAGGGAGCCGTAACACTGAAGCTTTCTTT
CDR3 protein: CASSLGGSRNTEAFF

V gene: TRBV7-2
D gene: NA
clone size: once
J gene: TRBJ2-3
CDR3 DNA: TGTGCCAGCAGCTTAGGGGGCAGCATCACAGATACGCAGTATTTT
CDR3 protein: CASSLGGSITDTQYF

V gene: TRBV5-4
D gene: TRBD1
clone size: NA
J gene: TRBJ2-3
CDR3 DNA: TGTGCCAGCAGCTCGACAGGGCGGAGCGGAGATACGCAGTATTTT
CDR3 protein: CASSSTGRSGDTQYF

V gene: TRBV27
D gene: TRBD1
clone size: NA
J gene: TRBJ1-2
CDR3 DNA: TGTGCCAGCAGTTTATCGTGGACAGGCCGCTTTGAGTATGGCTACACCTTC
CDR3 protein: CASSLSWTGRFEYGYTF

V gene: TRBV7-3
D gene: NA
clone size: NA
J gene: TRBJ1-2
CDR3 DNA: TGTGCCAGCAGCTTCGGGGGGCGTGGTGGCTACACCTTC
CDR3 protein: CASSFGGRGGYTF

V gene: TRBV7-2
D gene: NA
clone size: NA
J gene: TRBJ2-1
CDR3 DNA: TGTGCCAGCAGCATAGGGACCTTACCCGGGAGCTACAATGAGCAGTTCTTC
CDR3 protein: CASSIGTLPGSYNEQFF

V gene: TRBV6-4
D gene: TRBD1
clone size: NA
J gene: TRBJ1-2
CDR3 DNA: TGTGCCAGCAGTGGACCGAGGAGGGGGCGCGGGTCCTATGGCTACACCTTC
CDR3 protein: CASSGPRRGRGSYGYTF

V gene: TRBV19
D gene: TRBD1
clone size: once
J gene: TRBJ1-1
CDR3 DNA: TGTGCCAGTAGTACCACAGGGGGGACTGAAGCTTTCTTT
CDR3 protein: CASSTTGGTEAFF

V gene: TRBV14
D gene: NA
clone size: NA
J gene: TRBJ1-1
CDR3 DNA: TGTGCCAGCAGCCAAGATTGGTCGACAGCGAACACTGAAGCTTTCTTT
CDR3 protein: CASSQDWSTANTEAFF

V gene: TRBV5-8
D gene: NA
clone size: NA
J gene: TRBJ1-5
CDR3 DNA: TGTGCCAGCAGCTTGGAAGAGGGACAGCCCCAGCATTTT
CDR3 protein: CASSLEEGQPQHF